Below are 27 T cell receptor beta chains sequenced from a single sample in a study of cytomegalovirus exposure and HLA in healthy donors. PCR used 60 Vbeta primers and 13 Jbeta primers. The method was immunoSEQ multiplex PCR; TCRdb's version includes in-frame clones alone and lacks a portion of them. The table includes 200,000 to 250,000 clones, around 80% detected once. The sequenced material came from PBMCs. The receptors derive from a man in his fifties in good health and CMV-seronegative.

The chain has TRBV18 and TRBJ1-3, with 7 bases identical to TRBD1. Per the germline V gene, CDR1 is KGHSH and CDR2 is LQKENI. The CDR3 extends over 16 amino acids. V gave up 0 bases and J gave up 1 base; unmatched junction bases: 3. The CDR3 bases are TGTGCCAGCTCACCACCAGGGGGCGCGTCTGGAAACACCATATATTTT. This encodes CASSPPGGASGNTIYF.

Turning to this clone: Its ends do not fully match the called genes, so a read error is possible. The CDR3 is CSSSETSGRMNEQFF. The CDR3 region has the DNA TGTTCCAGCAGCGAAACTAGCGGGAGAATGAATGAGCAGTTCTTC. The V call is TRBV7-9, the J call TRBJ2-1, with TRBD2 matching over 11 bases. There are 15 residues in the CDR3. Germline V lookup: CDR1 SEHNR, CDR2 FQNEAQ (reference sequence).

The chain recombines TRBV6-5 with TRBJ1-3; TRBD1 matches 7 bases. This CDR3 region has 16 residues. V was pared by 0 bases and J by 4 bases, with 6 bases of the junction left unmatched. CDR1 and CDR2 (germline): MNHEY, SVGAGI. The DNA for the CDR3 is TGTGCCAGCAGTTACTCCCAGGGGGGAAGAGGAAACACCATATATTTT. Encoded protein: CASSYSQGGRGNTIYF.

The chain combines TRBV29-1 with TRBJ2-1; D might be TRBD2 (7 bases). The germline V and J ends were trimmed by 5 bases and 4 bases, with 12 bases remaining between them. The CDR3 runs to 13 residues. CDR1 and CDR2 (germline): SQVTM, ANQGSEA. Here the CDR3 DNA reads TGCAGCGTTCAAGGGGGAGGGTACAATGAGCAGTTCTTC. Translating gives CSVQGGGYNEQFF.

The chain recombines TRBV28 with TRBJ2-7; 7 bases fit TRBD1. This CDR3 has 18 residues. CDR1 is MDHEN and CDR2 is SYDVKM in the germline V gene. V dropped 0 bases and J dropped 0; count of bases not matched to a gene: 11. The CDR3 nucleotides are TGTGCCAGCAGTTTATGGGGACAGACTAAGTTTAGCTCCTACGAGCAGTACTTC. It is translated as CASSLWGQTKFSSYEQYF.

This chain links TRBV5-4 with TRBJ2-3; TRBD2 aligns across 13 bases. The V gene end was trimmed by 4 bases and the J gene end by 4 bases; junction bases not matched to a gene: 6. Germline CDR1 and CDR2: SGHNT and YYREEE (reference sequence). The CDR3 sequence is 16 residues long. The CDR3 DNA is TGTGCCAGCAGCCTACGGACTAGCGGGAGTTCAGATACGCAGTATTTT. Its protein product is CASSLRTSGSSDTQYF.

The CDR3 DNA sequence: TGTGCCAGCAGCTTGGGACTAGCCGATACGCAGTATTTT. It yields the protein CASSLGLADTQYF. The rearrangement joins TRBV7-2 to TRBJ2-3; 9 positions agree with TRBD2. Germline assignment: CDR1 SGHTA and CDR2 FQGNSA. This CDR3 is 13 amino acids long. After removal of 3 bases from V and 6 bases from J, the junction contained 1 base not matched to a gene.

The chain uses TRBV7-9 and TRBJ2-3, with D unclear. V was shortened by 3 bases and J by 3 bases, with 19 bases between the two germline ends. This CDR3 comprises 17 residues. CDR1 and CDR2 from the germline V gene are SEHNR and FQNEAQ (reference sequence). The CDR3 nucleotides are TGTGCCAGCAGCTTCGGGTTATCACCGCCGGGTACAGATACGCAGTATTTT. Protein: CASSFGLSPPGTDTQYF.

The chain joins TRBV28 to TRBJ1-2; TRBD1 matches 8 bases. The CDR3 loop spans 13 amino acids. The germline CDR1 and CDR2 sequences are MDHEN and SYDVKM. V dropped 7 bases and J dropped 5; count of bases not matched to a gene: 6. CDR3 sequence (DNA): TGTGCCAGCACCGCCGGACAGGGTTATGGCTACACCTTC. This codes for CASTAGQGYGYTF.

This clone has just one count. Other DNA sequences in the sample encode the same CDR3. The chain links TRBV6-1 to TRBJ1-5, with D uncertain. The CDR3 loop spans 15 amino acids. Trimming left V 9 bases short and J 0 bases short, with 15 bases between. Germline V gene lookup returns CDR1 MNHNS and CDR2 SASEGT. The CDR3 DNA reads TGTGCCAGTAGTCTACAGCTTAATAGCAATCAGCCCCAGCATTTT. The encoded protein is CASSLQLNSNQPQHF.

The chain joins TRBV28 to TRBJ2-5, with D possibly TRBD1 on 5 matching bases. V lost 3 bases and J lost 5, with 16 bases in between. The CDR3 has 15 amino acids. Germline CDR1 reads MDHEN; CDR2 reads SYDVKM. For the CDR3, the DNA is TGTGCCAGCAGTTTCTCCGACAGCAAAGTGGAGACCCAGTACTTC. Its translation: CASSFSDSKVETQYF.

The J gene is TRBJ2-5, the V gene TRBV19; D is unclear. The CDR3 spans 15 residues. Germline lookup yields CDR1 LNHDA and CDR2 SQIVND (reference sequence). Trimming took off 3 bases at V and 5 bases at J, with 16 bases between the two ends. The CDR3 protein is CASSIELGRPETQYF. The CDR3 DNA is TGTGCCAGTAGTATTGAACTCGGCAGGCCCGAGACCCAGTACTTC.

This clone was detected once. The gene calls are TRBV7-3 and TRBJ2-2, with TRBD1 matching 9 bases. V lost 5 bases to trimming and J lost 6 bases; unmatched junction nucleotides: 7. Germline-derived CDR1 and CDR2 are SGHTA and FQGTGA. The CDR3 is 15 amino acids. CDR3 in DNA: TGTGCCAGCAGCCCTACAGGGGGCTATGCCGGGGAGCTGTTTTTT. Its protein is CASSPTGGYAGELFF. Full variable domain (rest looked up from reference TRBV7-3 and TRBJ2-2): GAGVSQTPSNKVTEKGKYVELRCDPISGHTALYWYRQSLGQGPEFLIYFQGTGAADDSGLPNDRFFAVRPEGSVSTLKIQRTERGDSAVYLCASSPTGGYAGELFFGEGSRLTVL.

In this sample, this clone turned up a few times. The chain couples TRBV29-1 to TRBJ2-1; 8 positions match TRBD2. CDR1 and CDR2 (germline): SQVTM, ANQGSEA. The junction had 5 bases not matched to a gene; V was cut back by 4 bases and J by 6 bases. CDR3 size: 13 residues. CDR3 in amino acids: CSVAWLAGNEQFF. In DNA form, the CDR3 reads TGCAGCGTTGCTTGGCTAGCGGGCAATGAGCAGTTCTTC.

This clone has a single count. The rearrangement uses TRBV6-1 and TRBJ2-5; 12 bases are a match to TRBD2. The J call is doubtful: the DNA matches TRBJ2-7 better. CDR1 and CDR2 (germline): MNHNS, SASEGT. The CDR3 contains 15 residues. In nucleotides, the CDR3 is TGTGCCAGCAGAACGACTAGCGGGAGCTCCTACGAGCAGTACTTC. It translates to CASRTTSGSSYEQYF.

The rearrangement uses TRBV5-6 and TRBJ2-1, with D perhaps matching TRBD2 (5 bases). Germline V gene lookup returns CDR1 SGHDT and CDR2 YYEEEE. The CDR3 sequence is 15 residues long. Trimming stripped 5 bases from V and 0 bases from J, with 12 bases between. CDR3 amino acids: CASSSDWSSYNEQFF. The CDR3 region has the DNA TGTGCCAGCAGTTCGGACTGGAGCTCCTACAATGAGCAGTTCTTC.

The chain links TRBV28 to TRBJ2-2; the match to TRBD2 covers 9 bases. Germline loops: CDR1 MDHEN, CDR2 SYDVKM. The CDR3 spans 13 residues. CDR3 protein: CAAEREVTGELFF. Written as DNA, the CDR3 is TGTGCTGCTGAGCGGGAGGTCACCGGGGAGCTGTTTTTT.

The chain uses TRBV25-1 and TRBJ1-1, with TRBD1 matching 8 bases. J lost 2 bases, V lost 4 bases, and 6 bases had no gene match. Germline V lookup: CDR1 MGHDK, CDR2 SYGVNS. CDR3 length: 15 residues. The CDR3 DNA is TGTGCCAGCAGTGTCCCGGGACAGGTAAACACTGAAGCTTTCTTT. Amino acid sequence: CASSVPGQVNTEAFF.

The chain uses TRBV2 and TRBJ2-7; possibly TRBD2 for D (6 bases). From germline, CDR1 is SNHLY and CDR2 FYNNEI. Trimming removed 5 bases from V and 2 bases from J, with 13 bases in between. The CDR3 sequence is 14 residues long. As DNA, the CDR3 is TGTGCCAGCAGTACGGGCGGGACGGCCTACGAGCAGTACTTC. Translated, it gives CASSTGGTAYEQYF. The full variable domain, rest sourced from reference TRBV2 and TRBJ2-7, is EPEVTQTPSHQVTQMGQEVILRCVPISNHLYFYWYRQILGQKVEFLVSFYNNEISEKSEIFDDQFSVERPDGSNFTLKIRSTKLEDSAMYFCASSTGGTAYEQYFGPGTRLTVT.

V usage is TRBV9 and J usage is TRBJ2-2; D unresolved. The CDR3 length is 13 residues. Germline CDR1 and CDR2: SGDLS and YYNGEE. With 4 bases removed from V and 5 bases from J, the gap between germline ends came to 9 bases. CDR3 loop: CASSSRMTGELFF. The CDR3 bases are TGTGCCAGCAGCTCCCGTATGACCGGGGAGCTGTTTTTT.

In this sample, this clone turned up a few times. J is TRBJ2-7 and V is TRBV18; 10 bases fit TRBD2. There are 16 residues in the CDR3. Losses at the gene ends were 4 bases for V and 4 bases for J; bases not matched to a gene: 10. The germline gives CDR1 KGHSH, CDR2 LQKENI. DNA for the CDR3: TGTGCCAGCTCACTTATTCCGGGACTAGCGATTTACGAGCAGTACTTC. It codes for CASSLIPGLAIYEQYF.

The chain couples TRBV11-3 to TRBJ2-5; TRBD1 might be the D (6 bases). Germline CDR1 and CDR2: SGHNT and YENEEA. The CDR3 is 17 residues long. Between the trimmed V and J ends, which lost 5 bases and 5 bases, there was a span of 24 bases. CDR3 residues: CASSLKKGNAGVETQYF. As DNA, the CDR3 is TGTGCCAGCAGCCTCAAAAAGGGGAATGCAGGGGTGGAGACCCAGTACTTC.

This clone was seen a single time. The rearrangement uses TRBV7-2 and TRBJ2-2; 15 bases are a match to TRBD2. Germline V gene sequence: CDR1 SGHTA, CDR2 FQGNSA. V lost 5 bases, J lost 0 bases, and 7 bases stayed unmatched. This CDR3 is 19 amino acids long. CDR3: CASSQQGLAGGPNTGELFF. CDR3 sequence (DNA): TGTGCCAGCAGCCAGCAGGGACTAGCGGGAGGACCGAACACCGGGGAGCTGTTTTTT.

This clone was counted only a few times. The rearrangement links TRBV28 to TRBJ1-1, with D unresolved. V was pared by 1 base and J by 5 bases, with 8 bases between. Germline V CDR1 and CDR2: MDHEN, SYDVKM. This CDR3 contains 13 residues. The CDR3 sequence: CASSLSGRTEAFF. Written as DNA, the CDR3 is TGTGCCAGCAGTTTATCGGGGAGGACTGAAGCTTTCTTT. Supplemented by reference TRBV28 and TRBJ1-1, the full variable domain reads DVKVTQSSRYLVKRTGEKVFLECVQDMDHENMFWYRQDPGLGLRLIYFSYDVKMKEKGDIPEGYSVSREKKERFSLILESASTNQTSMYLCASSLSGRTEAFFGQGTRLTVV.

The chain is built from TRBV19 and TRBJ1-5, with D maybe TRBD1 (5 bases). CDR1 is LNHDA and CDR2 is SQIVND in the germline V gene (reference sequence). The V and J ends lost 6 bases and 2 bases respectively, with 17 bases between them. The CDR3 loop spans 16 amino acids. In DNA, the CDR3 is TGTGCCAGTAGACCCGACAGTTCCAGGGGCAATCAGCCCCAGCATTTT. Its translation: CASRPDSSRGNQPQHF.

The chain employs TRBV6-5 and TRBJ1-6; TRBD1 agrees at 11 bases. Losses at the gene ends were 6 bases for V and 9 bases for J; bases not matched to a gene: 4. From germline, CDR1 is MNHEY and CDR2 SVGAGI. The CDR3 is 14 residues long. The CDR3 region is CASRGQGAFSPLHF. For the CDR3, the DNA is TGTGCCAGCAGAGGACAGGGGGCATTTTCACCCCTCCACTTT.

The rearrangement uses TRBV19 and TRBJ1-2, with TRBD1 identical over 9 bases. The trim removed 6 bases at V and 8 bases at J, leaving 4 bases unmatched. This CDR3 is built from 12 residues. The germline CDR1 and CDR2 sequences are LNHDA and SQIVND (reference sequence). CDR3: CASSGTGRGYTF. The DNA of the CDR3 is TGTGCCAGTAGCGGGACAGGGAGGGGCTACACCTTC.